This TCR beta chain was retrieved from a study of cytomegalovirus exposure and HLA in healthy donors (dated by TCRdb to 2016 to 2017). A note on the overall study: An earlier analysis of approximately 550 of the donors reported roughly 300 Gb of sequence data and 100 million to 140 million unique TCR beta sequences from 150 million to 200 million T cells. Around 330 gigabases of sequencing data and around 80 million unique TCR sequences made up an early release that covered nearly 650 HLA-typed donors. Of the roughly 400 genotyped donors, approximately 80% fell in the genetic ancestry cluster associated with self-reported Caucasian donors. The study was designed to test whether signatures of past pathogen exposure could be identified by cataloging public T cell receptors. The study used immunosequencing to profile the T cell repertoires of approximately 650 subjects and linked those repertoires to cytomegalovirus serostatus. A separate validation cohort of approximately 120 different subjects was used in addition to the 666-subject first cohort. The study combined high-throughput TCR immunosequencing, statistical association of individual TCRs with disease status, and machine learning to predict cytomegalovirus infection status. A later analysis re-examined previously published TCR beta repertoires from just over 650 donors and added high-resolution HLA genotyping to investigate patterns of TCR occurrence. Rather than drawing on any new phenotypic data, the later analysis identified candidate immune exposures from TCR beta sequences and the way those sequences occurred across donors. In an earlier analysis of around 540 of the donors, high-throughput TCR beta sequencing was used to judge whether each TCR beta V gene segment behaved as functional or pseudogenic. Alongside the repertoire data, information on donor age, sex, ethnicity and CMV serostatus was compiled. Genome-wide SNP genotypes for about 60% of the roughly 670 donors were used in a later genetic analysis, which treated that subset as a discovery cohort. All discovery cohort repertoires had been generated on a single sequencing platform. HLA typing covered class I and class II loci at four-digit resolution. The number of donors typed differed by locus, with 629-630 for A, B, C, DRB1 and DQB1, around 500 for DQA1, about 610 for DPA1, and approximately 470 for DPB1. Roughly 5 DR-DQ haplotypes were treated as single units for association and clustering because of strong linkage in the cohort. Among roughly 400 genotyped donors of the cohort, an average of roughly 240,000 unique TCR beta nucleotide sequences were sequenced per donor, 15% to 20% of them non-productive.

With regard to this clone: Its antigen target is currently unknown. One end of the junction varies from germline; a read error may be responsible.

The library was produced with the immunoSEQ multiplex PCR assay. For the multiplex PCR, a mixture combining 60 forward primers for TCR Vbeta segments and 13 reverse primers for TCR Jbeta segments was used. Amplification of the CDR3 region of rearranged TCR beta genes was performed with a multiplex PCR assay on genomic DNA. On the Illumina HiSeq System, the amplified TCR beta libraries were sequenced as 87-base-pair reads. The source study handled its data this way. A later analysis tallied 75 million to 85 million unique TCR beta chains across the 666 repertoires, and approximately 9.9 million of those chains were shared by two or more donors. A nearest-neighbor algorithm error-corrected the raw reads and collapsed the reads into unique sequences, merging closely related sequences to remove PCR and sequencing errors. V, D and J gene segments were assigned by aligning CDR3 sequences to IMGT reference sequences. For a sequence to be retained, at least a six-nucleotide match to both a V gene segment and a J gene segment was required. A rearrangement was called productive if the CDR3 had no stop codons and remained in frame with V and J, and every other rearrangement was called non-productive. CDR3 was defined by IMGT convention, running from the second conserved V-encoded cysteine to the conserved J-encoded phenylalanine. The earlier analysis of roughly 590 of the donors excluded sequences that lacked an unambiguous match to a single V gene segment. An earlier analysis of over 450 of the donors classified V segments as functional when productive rearrangements were above 56.7% and as segregating when the standard deviation between donors was above 5%. A statistical classification framework was built to diagnose cytomegalovirus status from the catalog of TCR beta chain sequences. In a later analysis, V and J genes were assigned by comparing TCR nucleotide sequences against IMGT/GENE-DB human TR gene sequences. In a later analysis, CDR3 sequences and most-parsimonious VDJ recombination scenarios were assigned using the TCRdist pipeline. A later analysis defined each TCR beta chain by its CDR3 amino acid sequence plus V-gene family, and excluded reads lacking a unique V-gene family. In a later analysis, some 600 highly shared, low-generation-probability nucleotide sequences were removed to address suspected cross-contamination and a sequencing artifact. For each public chain, a later analysis derived a clonal expansion index from normalized ranks of inferred template counts within each repertoire. In a later analysis, generation probabilities were computed with a VDJ recombination model fitted to out-of-frame rearrangements, and the resulting probabilities were checked against IGoR. In a later analysis, TCR-TCR, TCR-HLA and TCR-CMV co-occurrence was scored with hypergeometric tests, and a repertoire-size bias correction was applied to TCR pairs. A later analysis estimated false discovery rates by permuting HLA or CMV assignments 20 times. In a later analysis, co-occurring TCRs were grouped using DBSCAN, and TCRdist sequence similarity was added for clustering within HLA-allele-positive subsets. Repertoires with fewer than 30,000 or more than 120,000 public chains, plus five repertoires with anomalous nucleotide sharing, were excluded from co-occurrence clustering. TCRdb took this table from immuneACCESS and kept in-frame rearrangements with V and J called. Such tables lack part of the clones; where checked against another copy, unresolved V genes explain under half of the gap, and the rest is unexplained. For V, J and clone size, that table is used; D and trimming come from the DNA. The sample contains approximately 73,000 clones, roughly 60% of them found a single time. The ten largest clones represent 4.5% to 6% of the sample.

The cohort was made up of around 720 healthy bone marrow donors. At the time of sampling, all cohort members were nominally healthy, though unrecorded immune exposures were likely present. The donor was CMV seropositive and belonged to the group of some 290 seropositive cohort members. Every donor gave a peripheral blood sample, and the peripheral blood mononuclear cells from that sample were used for TCR beta sequencing. Genomic DNA was extracted from the blood cell samples with the Qiagen DNeasy Blood Extraction Kit. Spanning cysteine to phenylalanine, the CDR3 consists of 17 amino acids. CDR3 DNA is the only sequence kept; it has 51 bases, read in frame from the first base. CDR1 and CDR2 were assigned from the germline V gene as MNHNS and SASEGT. Study-wide findings and limitations: An earlier analysis of some 590 of the donors showed that most TCR beta V segments appeared in productive rearrangements either about 87% or about 30% of the time, which broadly matched IMGT annotations. Most TCR sequences were seen in very few donors, while some public TCRs were found in many individuals. Because counts were too low, approximately 18 rarely observed V segments, including chromosome 9 orphons, were excluded from the earlier analysis of around 640 of the donors. According to a later analysis, parvovirus B19, influenza, CMV and Epstein-Barr virus appeared linked to several top co-occurrence clusters. The cohort was sequenced for TCR beta chains only, and without alpha or paired-chain data the features that could be detected were limited. Some IMGT-functional V segments, including TRBV6-2 and TRBV6-3, could not be told apart with the 87-base-pair reads, so those segments were excluded. The presence/absence analyses assumed that sequencing depth was roughly uniform across donors, and that assumption may not be true. When HLA alleles, especially DR and DQ, strongly co-occurred, TCR associations were difficult to assign to individual alleles. A further reported finding was that TCR beta sequences accurately predicted the HLA-A and HLA-B alleles for most subjects in the first cohort. At a false discovery rate of 0.05, a later analysis linked under 20,000 TCR beta sequences to specific HLA alleles. According to the authors, the approach could potentially be generalized to other disease states and immunological phenotypes. In vitro tests confirmed that three of the cytomegalovirus-associated TCR beta chains recognize cytomegalovirus antigens. Linkage disequilibrium might explain the correlated functional status among segregating V segments, but an unknown experimental factor could not be ruled out. Compared with the 666-donor mean, donors in an Asian-associated ancestry cluster had fewer N-insertions in productive TCRs, according to a later genetic analysis. Because HLA typing was missing for some donors at each locus, association tests included only the typed subset. Immune exposure information for the cohort was limited to CMV serostatus. A later analysis found that most CMV-associated TCR beta chains appeared HLA-restricted, with HLA associations seemingly driven largely by CMV exposure. V-gene and J-gene trimming of TCR beta chains was associated with a missense DCLRE1C variant in a later genetic analysis, and the association was replicated in an independent cohort. The classifier was reported to diagnose cytomegalovirus status with high specificity and sensitivity in both the original cohort and the validation cohort. The sequencing pipeline was judged likely to have produced a cluster of highly shared sequence variants as a technical artifact. The study gave a list of about 150 TCR beta chains associated with cytomegalovirus. In a later analysis, HLA-associated TCR beta chains showed more clonal expansion and lower generation probabilities than non-associated chains that were equally common. A later analysis found that TCR association rates varied across HLA loci, with DRB1 alleles showing the most associated TCRs and HLA-C alleles the fewest.

The sequence is built from TRBV6-1 and TRBJ1-6, with the D gene not clear enough to name. The sample consisted of PBMCs. This receptor was taken from a man aged 25 to 40 in good health and CMV-seropositive. The DNA sequence is TGTGTCAGCAGTGAAGCTAGATATCGGGTTGAAGATTCACCCCTCCACTTT. It is translated as CVSSEARYRVEDSPLHF.